The 16 T cell receptor beta chains given below trace back to one sample, sequenced in a study of blood T cell repertoires in COVID-19. Some clones are missing from TCRdb's copy, which holds only in-frame ones; the method was immunoSEQ multiplex PCR. This sample yields 310,000 or so clones, of which 87% are seen a single time; 1% belongs to the top ten. Sequenced sample: peripheral blood. These receptors originate from a man in his fifties or sixties with active or convalescent COVID-19.

The chain combines TRBV4-1 with TRBJ2-1; D unresolved. Between the trimmed V and J ends, which lost 4 bases and 0 bases, there was a span of 13 bases. The CDR3 totals 16 residues. The V gene's germline CDR1 is MGHRA and CDR2 YSYEKL. The CDR3 coding sequence is TGCGCCAGCAGCCGCCCCGGCGCTAGCTCCTACAATGAGCAGTTCTTC. Its protein is CASSRPGASSYNEQFF.

CDR3 in amino acids: CATSDSGAQETQYF. The CDR3 DNA sequence: TGTGCCACCAGTGACTCTGGGGCCCAAGAGACCCAGTACTTC. V gene TRBV24-1 combines with J gene TRBJ2-5; tentative D call: TRBD1 (5 bases). V was cut by 4 bases and J by 1 base, with 9 bases left in between. The CDR3 extends over 14 amino acids. The V gene's germline CDR1 is KGHDR and CDR2 SFDVKD.

This clone was detected only a few times. The chain carries TRBV2 and TRBJ2-1, with D maybe TRBD1 (5 bases). Germline V CDR1 and CDR2: SNHLY, FYNNEI. Deletions cut 3 bases from V and 3 bases from J, with 15 bases between. The CDR3 is 16 residues long. The CDR3 reads CASSEQGAGYYNEQFF. CDR3 coding DNA: TGTGCCAGCAGTGAGCAGGGTGCCGGATACTACAATGAGCAGTTCTTC.

V gene TRBV4-3 combines with J gene TRBJ1-3, with no clear D. Germline CDR1 is LGHNA and CDR2 is YSLEER. CDR3 size: 14 residues. V was pared by 4 bases and J by 1 base, with 8 bases between. Here the CDR3 DNA reads TGCGCCAGCAGCCTCGCGGGGTCTGGAAACACCATATATTTT. It is translated as CASSLAGSGNTIYF.

The V call is TRBV5-5, the J call TRBJ1-6; maybe TRBD1 (6 bases). V was cut by 3 bases and J by 5 bases, with 12 bases left in between. The germline CDR1 and CDR2 sequences are SGHKS and YYEKEE (reference sequence). The CDR3 loop spans 15 amino acids. The CDR3 DNA reads as TGTGCCAGCAGCTCATACGGGACAAATAATTCACCCCTCCACTTT. Translating it yields CASSSYGTNNSPLHF.

With regard to this clone: Different DNA sequences within this sample yield the same CDR3. The chain links TRBV5-1 to TRBJ2-7; 11 bases match TRBD2. Per germline, CDR1 SGHRS and CDR2 YFSETQ. This CDR3 has 14 residues. Losses at the gene ends were 5 bases for V and 3 bases for J; bases not matched to a gene: 4. Here the CDR3 reads CASSYTSGSYEQYF. CDR3 in DNA: TGCGCCAGCAGTTATACTAGCGGGAGCTACGAGCAGTACTTC.

The V and J genes are TRBV2 and TRBJ2-7; 9 bases map to TRBD1. V shed 8 bases and J 2 bases; nucleotides not matched to a gene: 4. Germline V gene data show CDR1 as SNHLY and CDR2 as FYNNEI. The CDR3 contains 13 residues. The CDR3 spells CASQGQGAYEQYF. The CDR3 DNA is TGTGCCAGCCAGGGACAGGGCGCCTACGAGCAGTACTTC.

The genes are TRBV28 and TRBJ1-3; 8 nucleotides align to TRBD1. This CDR3 spans 14 amino acids. J lost 7 bases, V lost 1 base, and 3 bases had no gene match. The germline CDR1 and CDR2 sequences are MDHEN and SYDVKM. The CDR3 loop is CASSLSGGYNTIYF. CDR3 DNA sequence: TGTGCCAGCAGTTTATCAGGGGGCTATAACACCATATATTTT.

The chain is built from TRBV15 and TRBJ1-5, with a weak D call TRBD1 (6 bases). CDR3 size: 17 residues. Germline values: CDR1 LNHNV, CDR2 YYDKDF (reference sequence). V lost 0 bases, J lost 6 bases, and 18 bases lay in between. This chain's CDR3 is CATSRDEGSGGGQPQHF. As DNA, the CDR3 is TGTGCCACCAGCAGAGACGAAGGATCTGGGGGCGGTCAGCCCCAGCATTTT.

The chain joins TRBV28 to TRBJ1-1; TRBD1 might be the D (6 bases). There are 14 residues in the CDR3. Germline assignment: CDR1 MDHEN and CDR2 SYDVKM. V was cut by 6 bases and J by 0 bases, with 11 bases left in between. The CDR3 spells CASSIGGLNTEAFF. The CDR3 coding sequence is TGTGCCAGCAGCATAGGGGGTTTGAACACTGAAGCTTTCTTT.

This chain connects TRBV30 to TRBJ2-3; 14 nucleotides align to TRBD2. This CDR3 has 15 residues. V shed 5 bases, J shed 0 bases, and the junction held 1 base outside the gene matches. Germline V gene lookup returns CDR1 GTSNPN and CDR2 SVGIG (reference sequence). The CDR3 coding sequence is TGTGCCTGGGGACTAGCGGGAGGTAGCACAGATACGCAGTATTTT. This gives the protein CAWGLAGGSTDTQYF.

In its sample, this clone was seen a few times. J is TRBJ1-1 and V is TRBV7-9, with D perhaps matching TRBD1 (6 bases). The CDR3 length is 16 residues. Trimming cost V 4 bases and J 0 bases, with 15 bases left between them. The germline V gene encodes CDR1 SEHNR and CDR2 FQNEAQ (reference sequence). The CDR3: CASSSPPGQLNTEAFF. The DNA for the CDR3 is TGTGCCAGCAGCTCCCCACCAGGACAGCTGAACACTGAAGCTTTCTTT. Drawing the rest from reference TRBV7-9 and TRBJ1-1, the complete variable domain is DTGVSQNPRHKITKRGQNVTFRCDPISEHNRLYWYRQTLGQGPEFLTYFQNEAQLEKSRLLSDRFSAERPKGSFSTLEIQRTEQGDSAMYLCASSSPPGQLNTEAFFGQGTRLTVV.

This clone showed up just once. The chain combines TRBV4-3 with TRBJ2-7; perhaps TRBD1 as D (7 bases). The CDR3 is 12 residues long. Between the trimmed V and J ends, which lost 6 bases and 3 bases, there was a span of 9 bases. Germline CDR1 LGHNA, CDR2 YSLEER. CDR3 region: CASSQGGYEQYF. The CDR3 DNA reads as TGCGCCAGCAGTCAGGGGGGCTACGAGCAGTACTTC.

The V and J genes are TRBV11-3 and TRBJ2-2, with D uncertain. The CDR3 is 14 residues long. The V end lost 5 bases, the J end lost 6 bases, and 13 bases lay between the germline ends. CDR1 and CDR2 (germline): SGHNT, YENEEA. The CDR3 sequence is CASSPRFGPGELFF. CDR3 sequence (DNA): TGTGCCAGCAGCCCACGATTTGGCCCCGGGGAGCTGTTTTTT.

CDR3 amino acids: CASSYVRAGGTRNIQYF. The CDR3 coding sequence is TGTGCCAGCAGTTACGTTCGAGCGGGGGGGACTAGAAACATTCAGTACTTC. The chain uses TRBV6-2 or TRBV6-3 and TRBJ2-4; the match to TRBD2 covers 10 bases. This CDR3 has 17 amino acids. The germline gives CDR1 MNHEY, CDR2 SVGEGT. With 2 bases clipped from V and 6 bases from J, the junction kept 10 bases outside the gene matches.

The V call is TRBV27, the J call TRBJ2-5; possible D gene TRBD1, 7 bases. The V end was cut by 6 bases, the J end by 6 bases, with 20 bases between. Germline CDR1 reads MNHEY; CDR2 reads SMNVEV (reference sequence). This CDR3 comprises 15 residues. This CDR3 is CASSRIDREVKTQYF. The CDR3 coding sequence is TGTGCCAGCAGCAGAATAGACAGGGAGGTGAAGACCCAGTACTTC.